The 13 T cell receptor beta chains in this list originate from one sample, sequenced in a study of CD8+CD57+ T cells in acquired aplastic anemia listed by TCRdb under 2018. The sequencing machine was an Illumina HiSeq 2000. TCR beta VDJ combination and CDR3 sequence profiling used genomic DNA as the template. The public reads were quality trimmed at Q25 with fastp and then assembled into clones with MiXCR by TCRdb, keeping productive beta chains. Rows are unified per CDR3 protein, each entry keeping the most common DNA and genes. The sample table records about 400,000 distinct CDR3 sequences; about two thirds of these occur just once. The ten largest clonotypes hold approximately 3.8% of the sample. Input material: sorted CD4+, CD8+, or CD8+CD57+ T cells (not recorded which) from PBMCs. The receptors come from a human donor in good health, serving as a control.

V is TRBV9 and J is TRBJ2-1; 11 bases are a match to TRBD1. CDR1 SGDLS and CDR2 YYNGEE come from the germline V gene. With 4 bases clipped from V and 0 bases from J, the junction kept 6 bases outside the gene matches. This CDR3 has 17 amino acids. This CDR3 is CASSRGQGAGSYNEQFF. The CDR3 DNA reads as TGTGCCAGCAGCCGAGGACAGGGGGCCGGCTCCTACAATGAGCAGTTCTTC.

About this clonotype itself: A junction end diverges from the germline sequence, so it may reflect a read error. The chain uses TRBV2 and TRBJ2-7; 8 nucleotides agree with TRBD1. This CDR3 spans 14 amino acids. Germline CDR1 and CDR2: SNHLY and FYNNEI. CDR3 in amino acids: CASSRGRGANDLTF. CDR3 in DNA: TGTGCCAGCAGCAGGGGGCGAGGAGCCAACGACCTGACCTTC.

This clonotype has a count of ten or more. The chain joins TRBV13 to TRBJ1-2, with 9 bases lining up with TRBD1. Germline V lookup: CDR1 PRHDT, CDR2 FYEKMQ (reference sequence). The CDR3 is made up of 14 amino acids. The V gene end was trimmed by 2 bases and the J gene end by 8 bases; junction bases not matched to a gene: 6. The chain's CDR3 is CASSLPGQGGGYTF. CDR3 in DNA: TGTGCCAGCAGCTTACCGGGACAGGGTGGGGGCTACACCTTC.

This clonotype came up once. The junction differs from germline at one of its ends, possibly a read error. The rearrangement joins TRBV9 to TRBJ2-7; D tentatively reads TRBD1 or TRBD2 (5 bases each). Germline CDR1 SGDLS, CDR2 YYNGEE. The CDR3 is 16 amino acids. This CDR3 is CASSLPGALNYDQQYF. CDR3 sequence (DNA): TGTGCTAGCAGCTTGCCCGGGGCACTGAACTACGACCAGCAGTACTTC.

The chain links TRBV6-1 to TRBJ1-1; D is perhaps TRBD1 (6 bases). V lost 5 bases to trimming and J lost 3 bases, with 16 bases between them. The germline gives CDR1 MNHNS, CDR2 SASEGT. The CDR3 extends over 15 amino acids. CDR3 in amino acids: CASSSTGARDTEAFF. The DNA for the CDR3 is TGTGCCAGCAGTTCGACGGGGGCGAGGGACACTGAAGCTTTCTTT.

In the case of this clonotype: This CDR3 fails to terminate in the conserved phenylalanine or tryptophan, so it likely reflects a read error. The DNA is omitted, as the CDR3 cannot be located on it reliably, and the CDR3 follows TCRdb's listing. This sequence joins TRBV7-3 and TRBJ1-6; the table gives TRBD1 as D, unverified against the DNA. The CDR3 is 13 amino acids in total, end residues counted. Germline V lookup: CDR1 SGHTA, CDR2 FQGTGA. The CDR3 sequence is CASSSQGYTSDEQ.

V is TRBV20-1 and J is TRBJ1-6; D unclear. There are 13 residues in the CDR3. Germline V lookup: CDR1 DFQATT, CDR2 SNEGSKA (reference sequence). The V end lost 3 bases, the J end lost 13 bases, and 16 bases lay between the germline ends. CDR3 region: CSARDWIETPLHF. The CDR3 DNA reads as TGCAGTGCTAGGGATTGGATTGAAACTCCCCTCCACTTT.

A note on this clonotype: One end of the junction varies from germline; a read error may be responsible. This chain joins TRBV7-9 and TRBJ1-1; D remains unclear. Per germline, CDR1 SEHNR and CDR2 FQNEAQ (reference sequence). The CDR3 runs 14 residues. DNA for the CDR3: TGTGCCAGCAGCCCACGTCACACGAGCTCTGGAAACACCTTT. Encoded protein: CASSPRHTSSGNTF.

Only one count was recorded for this clonotype. V gene TRBV9 combines with J gene TRBJ2-3, with D hard to call. The CDR3 totals 11 residues. V was trimmed by 2 bases and J by 8 bases, leaving 6 bases between them. The germline V gene encodes CDR1 SGDLS and CDR2 YYNGEE. DNA of the CDR3: TGTGCCAGCAGCGTGGAAGCTACGCAGTATTTT. This encodes CASSVEATQYF.

The rearrangement links TRBV19 to TRBJ1-2; D perhaps matches TRBD1 (6 bases). The CDR3 has 15 residues. V shed 5 bases and J shed 6 bases, with 19 bases lying between them. Germline CDR1 reads LNHDA; CDR2 reads SQIVND (reference sequence). Here the CDR3 reads CASSDLQGLLNGYTF. CDR3 sequence (DNA): TGTGCCAGTAGTGACCTACAGGGACTGTTGAATGGCTACACCTTC.

This clonotype occurred many times. The chain couples TRBV3-1 to TRBJ2-2, with D perhaps matching TRBD2 (5 bases). The CDR3 sequence is 14 residues long. Germline loops: CDR1 LGHDT, CDR2 YNNKEL (reference sequence). V was trimmed by 9 bases and J by 2 bases, leaving 13 bases between them. This CDR3 reads CASYGIPNTGELFF. In DNA form, the CDR3 reads TGTGCCAGTTACGGGATTCCTAACACCGGGGAGCTGTTTTTT.

This clonotype has only a few counts. The V call is TRBV15, the J call TRBJ1-2; 8 bases are shared with TRBD1. The CDR3 has 13 residues. Looked up from germline, CDR1 is LNHNV and CDR2 is YYDKDF (reference sequence). The junction had 4 bases not matched to a gene; V was cut back by 3 bases and J by 7 bases. The DNA for the CDR3 is TGTGCCACCAGCAGGAAAGGGACAGGTGGCTACACCTTC. Amino acids: CATSRKGTGGYTF.

Concerning this clonotype: A junction end diverges from the germline sequence, so it may reflect a read error. V is TRBV7-8 and J is TRBJ1-1; D may be TRBD1 (6 bases). This CDR3 has 14 amino acids. Germline V gives CDR1 SGHVS, CDR2 FQNEAQ. CDR3 in amino acids: CASSSDQQGWGAYF. CDR3 coding DNA: TGTGCCAGCAGCTCCGACCAACAGGGTTGGGGAGCCTATTTT.